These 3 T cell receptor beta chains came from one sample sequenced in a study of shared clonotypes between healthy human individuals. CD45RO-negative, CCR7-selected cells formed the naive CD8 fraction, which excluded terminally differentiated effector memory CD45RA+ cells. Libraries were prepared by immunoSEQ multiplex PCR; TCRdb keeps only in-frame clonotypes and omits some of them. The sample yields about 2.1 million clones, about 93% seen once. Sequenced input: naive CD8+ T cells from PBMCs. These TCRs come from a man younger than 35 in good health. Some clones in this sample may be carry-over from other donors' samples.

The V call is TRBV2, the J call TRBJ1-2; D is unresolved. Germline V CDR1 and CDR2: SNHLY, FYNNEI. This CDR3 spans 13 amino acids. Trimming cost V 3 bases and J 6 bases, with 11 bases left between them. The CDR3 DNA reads TGTGCCAGCAGTGACTGGTTGGAAAATGGCTACACCTTC. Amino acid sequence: CASSDWLENGYTF.

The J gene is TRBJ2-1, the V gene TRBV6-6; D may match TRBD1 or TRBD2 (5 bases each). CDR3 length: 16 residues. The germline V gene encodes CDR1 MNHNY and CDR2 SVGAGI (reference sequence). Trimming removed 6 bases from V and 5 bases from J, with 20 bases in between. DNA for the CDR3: TGTGCCAGCAGCCGACAACCCCGGGACCACAACAATGAGCAGTTCTTC. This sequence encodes CASSRQPRDHNNEQFF.

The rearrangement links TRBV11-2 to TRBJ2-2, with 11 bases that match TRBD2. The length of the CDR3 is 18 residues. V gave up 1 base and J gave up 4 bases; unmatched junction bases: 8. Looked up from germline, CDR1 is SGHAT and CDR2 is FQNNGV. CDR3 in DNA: TGTGCCAGCAGCTTAGGCCCCATAGCGGGAGGGCTCACCGGGGAGCTGTTTTTT. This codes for CASSLGPIAGGLTGELFF.